Reported below is one TCR beta chain. Its antigen is unknown. Clones were read by immunoSEQ multiplex PCR, and TCRdb kept only the in-frame ones, dropping some. The sample records fewer than 11,000 clones, about nine tenths being singletons. This sample stems from a study of blood T cell dynamics during melanoma immunotherapy. Broader study findings: PBMC repertoires of eventual disease-control patients split at W3 into clonality or diversity gains. Whether repertoire-driving clones were melanoma-specific could not be determined.

Time point denoted: pre-treatment baseline. No patient had earlier systemic cancer treatment, concurrent immunosuppressants, or another active cancer. Trimming removed 0 bases from V and 2 bases from J, with 13 bases in between. CDR1 is MNHEY, CDR2 SMNVEV, per germline (reference sequence). This CDR3 is 16 amino acids long. The material was blood, obtained from a patient treated with checkpoint blockade. The chain recombines TRBV27 with TRBJ2-5; D is unclear. This clonotype was obtained from a human donor with melanoma. CDR3 residues: CASSLSLALLQETQYF. The CDR3 bases are TGTGCCAGCAGTTTATCCCTTGCCTTATTACAAGAGACCCAGTACTTC.